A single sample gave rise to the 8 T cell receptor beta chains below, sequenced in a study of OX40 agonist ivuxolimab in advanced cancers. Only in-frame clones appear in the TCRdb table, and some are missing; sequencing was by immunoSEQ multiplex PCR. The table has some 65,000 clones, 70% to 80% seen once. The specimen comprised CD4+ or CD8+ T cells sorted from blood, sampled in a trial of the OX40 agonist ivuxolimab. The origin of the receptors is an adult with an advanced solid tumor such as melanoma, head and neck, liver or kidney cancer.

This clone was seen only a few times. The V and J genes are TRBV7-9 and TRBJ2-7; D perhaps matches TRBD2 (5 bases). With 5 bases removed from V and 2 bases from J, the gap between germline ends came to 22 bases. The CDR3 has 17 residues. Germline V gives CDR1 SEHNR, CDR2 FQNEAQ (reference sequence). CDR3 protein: CASSPTPSRIRTYEQYF. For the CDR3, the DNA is TGTGCCAGCAGCCCCACCCCTAGCCGAATAAGAACCTACGAGCAGTACTTC.

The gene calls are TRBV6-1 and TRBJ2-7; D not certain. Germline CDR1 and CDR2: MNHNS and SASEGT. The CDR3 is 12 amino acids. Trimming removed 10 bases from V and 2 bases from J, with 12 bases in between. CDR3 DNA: TGTGCCACCTACTTACTCGCCTACGAGCAGTACTTC. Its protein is CATYLLAYEQYF.

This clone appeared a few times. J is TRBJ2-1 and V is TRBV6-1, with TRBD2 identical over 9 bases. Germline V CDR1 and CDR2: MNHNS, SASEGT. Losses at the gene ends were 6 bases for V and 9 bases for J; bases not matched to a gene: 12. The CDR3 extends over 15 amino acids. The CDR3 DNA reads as TGTGCCAGCAGCTGGATAGCGGGAGTCGGAGGTGAGCAGTTCTTC. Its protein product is CASSWIAGVGGEQFF.

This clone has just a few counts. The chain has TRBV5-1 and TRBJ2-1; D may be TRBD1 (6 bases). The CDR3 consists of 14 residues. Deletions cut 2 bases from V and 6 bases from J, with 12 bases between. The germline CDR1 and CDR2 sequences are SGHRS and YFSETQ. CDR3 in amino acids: CASSFQGSGNEQFF. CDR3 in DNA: TGCGCCAGCAGCTTCCAGGGGAGTGGCAATGAGCAGTTCTTC. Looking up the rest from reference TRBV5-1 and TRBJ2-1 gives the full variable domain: KAGVTQTPRYLIKTRGQQVTLSCSPISGHRSVSWYQQTPGQGLQFLFEYFSETQRNKGNFPGRFSGRQFSNSRSEMNVSTLELGDSALYLCASSFQGSGNEQFFGPGTRLTVL.

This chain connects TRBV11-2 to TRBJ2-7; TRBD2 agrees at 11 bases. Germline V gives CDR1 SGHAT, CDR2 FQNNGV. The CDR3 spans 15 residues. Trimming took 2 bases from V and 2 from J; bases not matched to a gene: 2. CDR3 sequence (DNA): TGTGCCAGCAGCTTAACTAGCGGGGGTACCTACGAGCAGTACTTC. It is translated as CASSLTSGGTYEQYF.

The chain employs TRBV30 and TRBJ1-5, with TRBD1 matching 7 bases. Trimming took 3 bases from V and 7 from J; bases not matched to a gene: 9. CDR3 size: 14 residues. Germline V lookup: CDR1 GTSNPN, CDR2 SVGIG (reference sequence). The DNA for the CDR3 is TGTGCCTGGAGGGCACAGGGGACGGGACAGCCCCAGCATTTT. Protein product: CAWRAQGTGQPQHF.

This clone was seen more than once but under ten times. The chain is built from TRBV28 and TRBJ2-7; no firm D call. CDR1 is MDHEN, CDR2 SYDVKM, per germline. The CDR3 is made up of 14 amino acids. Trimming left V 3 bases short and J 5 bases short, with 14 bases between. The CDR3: CASSLIQEFDEQYF. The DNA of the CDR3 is TGTGCCAGCAGTTTGATTCAGGAATTCGACGAGCAGTACTTC.

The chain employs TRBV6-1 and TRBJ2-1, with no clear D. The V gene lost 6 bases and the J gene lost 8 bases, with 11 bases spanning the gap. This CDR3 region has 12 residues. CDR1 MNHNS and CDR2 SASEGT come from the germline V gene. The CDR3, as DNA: TGTGCCAGCAGGGAATACGGTGATGAGCAGTTCTTC. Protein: CASREYGDEQFF.